The 11 T cell receptor beta chains in this list originate from one sample, sequenced in a study of blood T cell repertoires in COVID-19 (TCRdb year 2020). The method was the immunoSEQ multiplex PCR assay. TCRdb retrieved this table from immuneACCESS and kept in-frame rearrangements only. Not all clones are present; in checked studies, unresolved V genes account for under half, and no reason is known for the remainder. The sample table contains over 75,000 clones; only one count was recorded for around nine tenths of them. The ten largest clones take up approximately 1.6% of the sample. The source material was peripheral blood. These receptors were taken from a man aged 55-75 years with acute or convalescent COVID-19.

The chain couples TRBV7-2 to TRBJ2-1; 11 bases match TRBD2. Germline lookup yields CDR1 SGHTA and CDR2 FQGNSA. V shed 10 bases, J shed 8 bases, and the junction held 13 bases outside the gene matches. The CDR3 covers 15 residues. CDR3 amino acids: CATGTSGDPGDEQFF. In nucleotides, the CDR3 is TGTGCCACCGGGACTAGCGGAGACCCTGGGGATGAGCAGTTCTTC.

CDR3 coding DNA: TGTGCCAGCAGTCTCGACGGGACAAAGCCGGACCAGTACTTC. It specifies CASSLDGTKPDQYF. The chain links TRBV6-2 or TRBV6-3 to TRBJ2-5, with D possibly TRBD1 on 6 matching bases. CDR3 size: 14 residues. Germline CDR1 MNHEY, CDR2 SVGEGT. V dropped 5 bases and J dropped 10 bases, with 20 bases sitting between them.

This chain uses TRBV5-5 with TRBJ2-4; TRBD2 matches 7 bases. Per germline, CDR1 SGHKS and CDR2 YYEKEE (reference sequence). V was clipped by 2 bases and J by 8 bases; unmatched bases: 16. This CDR3 region has 17 residues. The CDR3 sequence is CASSFNVVAGERHIQYF. For the CDR3, the DNA is TGTGCCAGCAGCTTTAATGTGGTGGCGGGAGAAAGACACATTCAGTACTTC.

The chain couples TRBV2 to TRBJ1-3, with D possibly matching TRBD1 (6 bases). The CDR3 loop spans 12 amino acids. Germline V CDR1 and CDR2: SNHLY, FYNNEI. Trimming shortened V by 10 bases and J by 4 bases, and 11 bases separated the two germline ends. Written as DNA, the CDR3 is TGTGCCACCTCAGGGGTCGGAAACACCATATATTTT. This gives the protein CATSGVGNTIYF. Full variable domain (rest looked up from reference TRBV2 and TRBJ1-3): EPEVTQTPSHQVTQMGQEVILRCVPISNHLYFYWYRQILGQKVEFLVSFYNNEISEKSEIFDDQFSVERPDGSNFTLKIRSTKLEDSAMYFCATSGVGNTIYFGEGSWLTVV.

The chain uses TRBV6-5 and TRBJ2-7, with TRBD1 identical over 8 bases. The ends lost 6 bases at V and 3 bases at J; junction bases unmatched: 4. The germline CDR1 and CDR2 sequences are MNHEY and SVGAGI. The CDR3 contains 13 residues. In DNA form, the CDR3 reads TGTGCCAGCAGAGACACAGGGGGCTACGAGCAGTACTTC. Its protein product is CASRDTGGYEQYF.

On this clone: This CDR3 is also generated by other DNA sequences in the sample. This chain links TRBV28 with TRBJ1-5; D not certain. This CDR3 comprises 11 residues. Germline-derived CDR1 and CDR2 are MDHEN and SYDVKM. V was shortened by 6 bases and J by 4 bases, with 4 bases between the two germline ends. The DNA for the CDR3 is TGTGCCAGCAGCCTTAATCAGCCCCAGCATTTT. Its protein is CASSLNQPQHF.

This clone turned up a few times. The chain links TRBV6-2 or TRBV6-3 to TRBJ2-7; TRBD2 agrees at 12 bases. Per germline, CDR1 MNHEY and CDR2 SVGEGT. The CDR3 runs 20 residues. V trimming: 4 bases; J trimming: 6 bases; junction bases outside the gene matches: 22. The CDR3, as DNA: TGTGCCAGCAGTTCCTCGGTACGGGACAGACGACTAGCGGGAGACGGCGAGCAGTACTTC. Protein sequence: CASSSSVRDRRLAGDGEQYF.

The rearrangement joins TRBV2 to TRBJ1-1; 11 nucleotides align to TRBD1. Germline-derived CDR1 and CDR2 are SNHLY and FYNNEI. With 6 bases clipped from V and 4 bases from J, the junction kept 13 bases outside the gene matches. This CDR3 has 17 amino acids. CDR3 amino acids: CASRPPGQGAGGTEAFF. As DNA, the CDR3 is TGTGCCAGCAGGCCCCCCGGACAGGGGGCTGGGGGCACTGAAGCTTTCTTT.

The chain uses TRBV27 and TRBJ1-3; D is perhaps TRBD1 (5 bases). The CDR3 has 15 amino acids. Germline CDR1 reads MNHEY; CDR2 reads SMNVEV (reference sequence). The V and J ends lost 0 bases and 2 bases respectively, with 8 bases between them. The CDR3 is CASSLSRGAGNTIYF. CDR3 in DNA: TGTGCCAGCAGTTTATCAAGGGGTGCTGGAAACACCATATATTTT.

The chain joins TRBV19 to TRBJ1-5, with a possible D match to TRBD1 (6 bases). The germline V gene has CDR1 LNHDA and CDR2 SQIVND (reference sequence). V lost 1 base and J 7 bases, leaving 23 bases between the germline ends. The CDR3 is 18 amino acids. CDR3 protein: CASSIVSTHGGPNQPQHF. In DNA form, the CDR3 reads TGTGCCAGTAGTATAGTATCGACCCACGGGGGGCCAAACCAGCCCCAGCATTTT.

V is TRBV25-1 and J is TRBJ2-1; 10 bases are shared with TRBD2. CDR1 is MGHDK, CDR2 SYGVNS, per germline. The CDR3 loop spans 15 amino acids. Trimming removed 5 bases from V and 2 bases from J; junction bases left unmatched: 3. Written as DNA, the CDR3 is TGTGCCAGCAGTTCAGCGGGAGGGCCCTACAATGAGCAGTTCTTC. Its protein product is CASSSAGGPYNEQFF. Based on the CDR3 plus reference TRBV25-1 and TRBJ2-1, the full variable domain is EADIYQTPRYLVIGTGKKITLECSQTMGHDKMYWYQQDPGMELHLIHYSYGVNSTEKGDLSSESTVSRIRTEHFPLTLESARPSHTSQYLCASSSAGGPYNEQFFGPGTRLTVL.